This T cell receptor beta chain was sequenced in a study of blood T cell repertoires in COVID-19. Study background: Donors in the United States, Italy and Spain gave samples during acute or convalescent COVID-19.

Repertoires were generated with immunoSEQ multiplex PCR, while TCRdb's copy carries only in-frame clones and drops some. The sample holds hundreds of thousands of clones; around 91% are singletons and the top ten take about 3.5%. The sequence came from a woman between 18 and 29 years old who had recovered from COVID-19. The sequenced material came from peripheral blood.

CDR3 amino acids: CASRGTGGYQPQHF. Here the CDR3 DNA reads TGTGCCAGCAGGGGGACGGGGGGCTATCAGCCCCAGCATTTT. The chain employs TRBV27 and TRBJ1-5; a possible D gene is TRBD1 (6 bases). Germline-derived CDR1 and CDR2 are MNHEY and SMNVEV (reference sequence). The length of the CDR3 is 14 residues. V was trimmed by 6 bases and J by 5 bases, leaving 14 bases between them.